The 29 T cell receptor beta chains below all came from one sample that was sequenced in a study of blood T cell repertoires in COVID-19. Libraries were prepared by immunoSEQ multiplex PCR; TCRdb keeps only in-frame clonotypes and omits some of them. The sample lists tens of thousands of clones; around nine tenths were seen once. The sample taken for sequencing was peripheral blood. Receptors originate from a man in his forties with COVID-19, enrolled during active disease.

The chain carries TRBV7-9 and TRBJ1-2; a weak D match, TRBD1 (6 bases). V lost 8 bases to trimming and J lost 4 bases, with 29 bases between them. There are 18 residues in the CDR3. CDR1 is SEHNR and CDR2 is FQNEAQ in the germline V gene (reference sequence). CDR3 DNA sequence: TGTGCCAGCTTAGGCCCCCTATCGGGTCAGGGGTTGAGCTATGGCTACACCTTC. Residues: CASLGPLSGQGLSYGYTF.

J is TRBJ2-7 and V is TRBV5-1; TRBD2 matches 14 bases. Unmatched junction bases numbered 7, after V lost 3 bases and J lost 2 bases. CDR3 length: 17 amino acids. CDR1 is SGHRS, CDR2 YFSETQ, per germline. CDR3: CASSWGLAGESTYEQYF. The CDR3 nucleotides read TGCGCCAGCAGCTGGGGACTAGCGGGAGAAAGTACCTACGAGCAGTACTTC.

CDR3 sequence reads: CAIAGQITDTQYF. In DNA, the CDR3 is TGTGCCATCGCGGGACAGATAACAGATACGCAGTATTTT. The chain carries TRBV15 and TRBJ2-3; tentative D call: TRBD1 (7 bases). Trimming took 10 bases from V and 3 from J, leaving 14 bases between them. This CDR3 comprises 13 residues. Germline CDR1 LNHNV, CDR2 YYDKDF (reference sequence).

The gene calls are TRBV2 and TRBJ1-2, with D hard to call. V was trimmed by 4 bases and J by 4 bases, leaving 7 bases between them. Germline V CDR1 and CDR2: SNHLY, FYNNEI. This CDR3 spans 12 amino acids. CDR3 region: CASSGAGYGYTF. CDR3 nucleotides: TGTGCCAGCAGTGGGGCAGGCTATGGCTACACCTTC.

V gene TRBV9 combines with J gene TRBJ1-5; D not resolved. Germline CDR1 SGDLS, CDR2 YYNGEE. The CDR3 is 17 amino acids. The V end was cut by 0 bases, the J end by 0 bases, with 13 bases between. DNA of the CDR3: TGTGCCAGCAGCGTAGGAGCTGAGTTTGGTAGCAATCAGCCCCAGCATTTT. Its translation is CASSVGAEFGSNQPQHF.

The chain joins TRBV6-5 to TRBJ2-5; D is possibly TRBD2 (6 bases). Trimming shortened V by 6 bases and J by 4 bases, and 18 bases separated the two germline ends. Germline V CDR1 and CDR2: MNHEY, SVGAGI. The CDR3 has 15 amino acids. In DNA form, the CDR3 reads TGTGCCAGCAGCCGGGGGACTCTCGTTCCAGAGACCCAGTACTTC. It codes for CASSRGTLVPETQYF.

This rearrangement joins TRBV30 to TRBJ2-3, with a weak D call TRBD2 (6 bases). This CDR3 contains 16 residues. Trimming stripped 5 bases from V and 2 bases from J, with 20 bases between. CDR1 is GTSNPN and CDR2 is SVGIG in the germline V gene (reference sequence). The CDR3 protein is CAWRTGLGMLTDTQYF. DNA for the CDR3: TGTGCCTGGCGTACGGGACTGGGAATGCTCACAGATACGCAGTATTTT.

This clone was seen just once. The V gene is TRBV6-5, the J gene TRBJ1-1; 9 bases are a match to TRBD1. V lost 5 bases, J lost 11 bases, and 9 bases stayed unmatched. The CDR3 has 13 residues. CDR1 is MNHEY, CDR2 SVGAGI, per germline. For the CDR3, the DNA is TGTGCCAGCAGTCCAATCGGGGACAGGGCGGCTTTCTTT. As protein: CASSPIGDRAAFF.

This clone was seen only a few times. This sequence joins TRBV30 and TRBJ2-7; no clear D. In germline, CDR1 is GTSNPN, CDR2 SVGIG (reference sequence). V was cut by 3 bases and J by 4 bases, with 10 bases left in between. The CDR3 is 12 residues long. CDR3 sequence (DNA): TGTGCCTGGAGCGCCACTCCTTACGAGCAGTACTTC. It specifies CAWSATPYEQYF.

The V call is TRBV18, the J call TRBJ2-5, with TRBD2 as a possible D gene (6 bases). V dropped 3 bases and J dropped 4 bases, with 12 bases sitting between them. Germline values: CDR1 KGHSH, CDR2 LQKENI. There are 14 residues in the CDR3. CDR3 bases: TGTGCCAGCTCACCCCGGGGGTCTTTAGAGACCCAGTACTTC. This sequence encodes CASSPRGSLETQYF.

This chain connects TRBV24-1 to TRBJ2-3; 7 bases are a match to TRBD1. With V trimmed by 4 bases and J by 4 bases, 16 bases remained unmatched. Looked up from germline, CDR1 is KGHDR and CDR2 is SFDVKD. This CDR3 comprises 18 residues. CDR3 DNA sequence: TGTGCCACCAGTGACCGCGGACAGGCGTCAGCTCGCGCAGATACGCAGTATTTT. Protein: CATSDRGQASARADTQYF.

The V call is TRBV28, the J call TRBJ2-7, with TRBD2 identical over 8 bases. The germline gives CDR1 MDHEN, CDR2 SYDVKM. V dropped 7 bases and J dropped 2; count of bases not matched to a gene: 7. This CDR3 has 14 amino acids. CDR3 loop: CASTFGGGAYEQYF. Here the CDR3 DNA reads TGTGCCAGCACTTTCGGGGGGGGCGCCTACGAGCAGTACTTC.

This clone appeared once. V is TRBV9 and J is TRBJ1-4, with 7 bases lining up with TRBD1. This CDR3 has 14 amino acids. J lost 8 bases, V lost 3 bases, and 7 bases had no gene match. Germline CDR1 is SGDLS and CDR2 is YYNGEE. The CDR3: CASSEGGSGEKLFF. CDR3 nucleotide sequence: TGTGCCAGCAGCGAAGGGGGCTCGGGCGAAAAACTGTTTTTT.

The V call is TRBV9, the J call TRBJ2-2, with no clear D. There are 12 residues in the CDR3. The germline CDR1 and CDR2 sequences are SGDLS and YYNGEE. The V gene lost 6 bases and the J gene lost 6 bases, with 9 bases spanning the gap. The CDR3 region is CASNQEAGELFF. The CDR3 bases are TGTGCCAGCAATCAGGAAGCCGGGGAGCTGTTTTTT.

The chain combines TRBV5-1 with TRBJ2-3, with TRBD2 as a possible D gene (7 bases). Trimming left V 5 bases short and J 4 bases short, with 14 bases between. Germline CDR1 is SGHRS and CDR2 is YFSETQ. The CDR3 spans 14 residues. The CDR3 region is CASRMAGASDTQYF. CDR3 nucleotides: TGCGCCAGCAGAATGGCGGGGGCATCAGATACGCAGTATTTT.

The table lists this clone with a few counts. This rearrangement joins TRBV3-1 (or the pseudogene TRBV3-2) to TRBJ1-5; a weak D match, TRBD1 (6 bases). The V end was cut by 2 bases, the J end by 7 bases, with 12 bases between. The CDR3 runs to 14 residues. Germline V gene data show CDR1 as LGHDT and CDR2 as YNNKEL (reference sequence). CDR3: CASSQSGEGQPQHF. Written as DNA, the CDR3 is TGTGCCAGCAGCCAATCAGGGGAGGGGCAGCCCCAGCATTTT.

This clone was seen once. V and J are TRBV3-1 (or the pseudogene TRBV3-2) and TRBJ2-7; TRBD1 aligns across 8 bases. The CDR3 sequence is 15 residues long. V shed 4 bases and J 4 bases; nucleotides not matched to a gene: 9. Germline CDR1 is LGHDT and CDR2 is YNNKEL (reference sequence). CDR3 loop: CASSRTTGAGYEQYF. The CDR3 DNA follows: TGTGCCAGCAGCCGCACGACAGGGGCCGGGTACGAGCAGTACTTC.

V and J are TRBV4-2 and TRBJ1-2; maybe TRBD1 (5 bases). The germline V and J ends were trimmed by 0 bases and 4 bases, with 12 bases remaining between them. The CDR3 extends over 15 amino acids. Per germline, CDR1 LGHNA and CDR2 YNFKEQ. The CDR3 protein is CASSQDYGGTYGYTF. DNA for the CDR3: TGTGCCAGCAGCCAAGATTACGGGGGGACCTATGGCTACACCTTC.

V usage is TRBV5-5 and J usage is TRBJ2-7; 8 bases fit TRBD2. With V trimmed by 4 bases and J by 2 bases, 11 bases remained unmatched. The length of the CDR3 is 16 residues. In germline, CDR1 is SGHKS, CDR2 YYEKEE (reference sequence). The CDR3 DNA follows: TGTGCCAGCAGCGCCGACCTACTAGCGGCTACCTACGAGCAGTACTTC. Protein: CASSADLLAATYEQYF.

The chain has TRBV2 and TRBJ1-6; 8 nucleotides line up with TRBD1. Trimming cost V 7 bases and J 7 bases; bases outside gene matches: 3. The germline CDR1 and CDR2 sequences are SNHLY and FYNNEI. The length of the CDR3 is 13 residues. CDR3 region: CASKQGVNSPLHF. The CDR3 region has the DNA TGTGCCAGCAAACAGGGGGTAAATTCACCCCTCCACTTT.

This clone has only a few counts. This chain links TRBV6-6 with TRBJ2-7; D call uncertain. In germline, CDR1 is MNHNY, CDR2 SVGAGI (reference sequence). The CDR3 is 13 amino acids. V lost 4 bases, J lost 2 bases, and 9 bases lay in between. In nucleotides, the CDR3 is TGTGCCAGCAGTTCTGACACAACCTACGAGCAGTACTTC. Protein product: CASSSDTTYEQYF.

The gene calls are TRBV25-1 and TRBJ1-1; 9 nucleotides match TRBD1. Germline CDR1 reads MGHDK; CDR2 reads SYGVNS. J lost 10 bases, V lost 1 base, and 10 bases had no gene match. This CDR3 region has 15 residues. DNA for the CDR3: TGTGCCAGCAGTGAATCTCTACAGGGGGCTAGGGTAGCTTTCTTT. This encodes CASSESLQGARVAFF.

J is TRBJ1-2 and V is TRBV5-1, with D possibly TRBD1 on 6 matching bases. Trimming cost V 3 bases and J 3 bases, with 12 bases left between them. This CDR3 is built from 14 residues. The germline gives CDR1 SGHRS, CDR2 YFSETQ. CDR3 loop: CASSWQGNDYGYTF. The CDR3 DNA is TGCGCCAGCAGCTGGCAGGGGAATGACTATGGCTACACCTTC.

The CDR3, as DNA: TGTGCCACCAGCCTCGGACAGGGCTATGGCTACACCTTC. Translation: CATSLGQGYGYTF. This chain joins TRBV15 and TRBJ1-2; 8 bases agree with TRBD1. The CDR3 totals 13 residues. V was clipped by 5 bases and J by 4 bases; unmatched bases: 3. Germline CDR1 LNHNV, CDR2 YYDKDF (reference sequence).

The CDR3 region has the DNA TGTGCCAGCAGCATACAGGGAAACACCATATATTTT. Its translation is CASSIQGNTIYF. The chain links TRBV7-6 to TRBJ1-3; D uncertain. Trimming cost V 5 bases and J 4 bases, with 6 bases left between them. Germline CDR1 and CDR2: SGHVS and FNYEAQ. This CDR3 contains 12 residues.

The chain has TRBV4-1 and TRBJ2-5; D gene ambiguous. The CDR3 totals 14 residues. Trimming shortened V by 2 bases and J by 3 bases, and 10 bases separated the two germline ends. From germline, CDR1 is MGHRA and CDR2 YSYEKL. CDR3 DNA: TGCGCCAGCAGCCAATTCGAGAGTGAAGAGACCCAGTACTTC. It specifies CASSQFESEETQYF.

This clone has a handful of counts. V usage is TRBV18 and J usage is TRBJ2-2, with D possibly matching TRBD1 (6 bases). In germline, CDR1 is KGHSH, CDR2 LQKENI. The germline V and J ends were trimmed by 1 base and 4 bases, with 10 bases remaining between them. The CDR3 runs to 15 residues. In DNA form, the CDR3 reads TGTGCCAGCTCACCACTCCAGGGGTTCACCGGGGAGCTGTTTTTT. This sequence encodes CASSPLQGFTGELFF.

The chain uses TRBV6-5 and TRBJ2-1, with TRBD2 matching over 7 bases. This CDR3 is built from 15 residues. CDR1 and CDR2 (germline): MNHEY, SVGAGI. V lost 4 bases and J lost 4; bases outside the gene matches: 7. The CDR3 sequence is CASSLDGGNYNEQFF. CDR3 nucleotide sequence: TGTGCCAGCAGTTTAGACGGGGGGAATTACAATGAGCAGTTCTTC.

This clone is a singleton in its sample. The CDR3 loop is CASSQDGREDYTDTQYF. The CDR3 coding sequence is TGCGCCAGCAGCCAAGATGGACGGGAGGACTACACAGATACGCAGTATTTT. The J gene is TRBJ2-3, the V gene TRBV4-1, with 7 bases identical to TRBD2. Germline lookup yields CDR1 MGHRA and CDR2 YSYEKL. This CDR3 has 17 residues. Trimming removed 0 bases from V and 2 bases from J; junction bases left unmatched: 8.